These 25 T cell receptor beta chains came from one sample sequenced in a study of blood T cell repertoires in COVID-19 (TCRdb year 2020). Receptor libraries were prepared by the immunoSEQ multiplex PCR assay. Here the immuneACCESS table is served through TCRdb, limited to in-frame sequences with V and J called. Missing clones are a known gap in these copies; in checked studies unresolved V genes cover under half, and the rest lacks a known reason. Within this sample are about 120,000 clones, with around four fifths of them counted one time only. The top ten clones comprise just under 25% of the sample. What was sequenced was peripheral blood. Source of these receptors: a human donor in a cohort sampled during active COVID-19.

The chain combines TRBV9 with TRBJ1-3, with D possibly being TRBD1 (5 bases). Trimming took off 3 bases at V and 2 bases at J, with 15 bases between the two ends. Per the germline V gene, CDR1 is SGDLS and CDR2 is YYNGEE. This CDR3 comprises 16 residues. CDR3 nucleotide sequence: TGTGCCAGCAGCGCCACTCAGGGTTTTACTGGAAACACCATATATTTT. Amino acids: CASSATQGFTGNTIYF. The complete variable domain, with remaining parts taken from reference TRBV9 and TRBJ1-3, reads DSGVTQTPKHLITATGQRVTLRCSPRSGDLSVYWYQQSLDQGLQFLIQYYNGEERAKGNILERFSAQQFPDLHSELNLSSLELGDSALYFCASSATQGFTGNTIYFGEGSWLTVV.

This clone was seen a handful of times. V is TRBV7-9 and J is TRBJ2-2; D may be TRBD2 (6 bases). CDR3 length: 16 residues. Trimming took 2 bases from V and 4 from J, leaving 14 bases between them. Germline values: CDR1 SEHNR, CDR2 FQNEAQ (reference sequence). The CDR3 spells CASSLPLRESTGELFF. In DNA, the CDR3 is TGTGCCAGCAGCTTACCCCTCCGGGAGAGCACCGGGGAGCTGTTTTTT. Looking up the rest from reference TRBV7-9 and TRBJ2-2 gives the full variable domain: DTGVSQNPRHKITKRGQNVTFRCDPISEHNRLYWYRQTLGQGPEFLTYFQNEAQLEKSRLLSDRFSAERPKGSFSTLEIQRTEQGDSAMYLCASSLPLRESTGELFFGEGSRLTVL.

The V call is TRBV12-3 or TRBV12-4, the J call TRBJ2-1; D gene ambiguous. The CDR3 length is 12 residues. V dropped 5 bases and J dropped 12 bases, with 14 bases sitting between them. The CDR3 nucleotides read TGTGCCAGCAGTACAAGACGGGTTTCGCAGTTCTTC. Residues: CASSTRRVSQFF.

This chain connects TRBV21-1 to TRBJ2-3; the D call of TRBD2 is as the table states it, not checked on the DNA. TRBV21-1 is a pseudogene. This CDR3 has 17 amino acids. CDR3 residues: CASSVWGSGLLTDTQYF. The CDR3 DNA sequence: TGTGCCAGCAGCGTATGGGGATCGGGACTACTTACAGATACGCAGTATTTT.

This chain joins TRBV4-2 and TRBJ2-4; D not resolved. Trimming removed 2 bases from V and 0 bases from J, with 11 bases in between. Germline V gives CDR1 LGHNA, CDR2 YNFKEQ. The CDR3 totals 16 residues. This CDR3 reads CASSQITDIAKNIQYF. CDR3 nucleotide sequence: TGTGCCAGCAGCCAAATAACAGACATAGCCAAAAACATTCAGTACTTC.

The chain links TRBV7-9 to TRBJ2-5; 7 bases are a match to TRBD1. With 5 bases clipped from V and 0 bases from J, the junction kept 9 bases outside the gene matches. Germline values: CDR1 SEHNR, CDR2 FQNEAQ (reference sequence). The CDR3 extends over 16 amino acids. In DNA form, the CDR3 reads TGTGCCAGCAGCAACAGAGGACAGGTGGACCAAGAGACCCAGTACTTC. It yields the protein CASSNRGQVDQETQYF.

The chain is built from TRBV18 and TRBJ1-3, with D perhaps matching TRBD1 (5 bases). The CDR3 contains 16 residues. The V gene lost 2 bases and the J gene lost 2 bases, with 13 bases spanning the gap. Germline CDR1 is KGHSH and CDR2 is LQKENI. This CDR3 reads CASSPETGVAGNTIYF. The DNA of the CDR3 is TGTGCCAGCTCACCAGAAACAGGAGTTGCTGGAAACACCATATATTTT.

This clone was recorded a few times. The V call is TRBV5-1, the J call TRBJ2-2; D is ambiguous. In germline, CDR1 is SGHRS, CDR2 YFSETQ. The V end was cut by 1 base, the J end by 4 bases, with 8 bases between. The CDR3 runs to 14 residues. CDR3 coding DNA: TGCGCCAGCAGCTTGATGCGTGGCACCGGGGAGCTGTTTTTT. This gives the protein CASSLMRGTGELFF.

The chain is built from TRBV7-2 and TRBJ2-2, with a weak D call TRBD2 (5 bases). The CDR3 is 14 residues long. V lost 6 bases to trimming and J lost 3 bases, with 11 bases between them. Germline loops: CDR1 SGHTA, CDR2 FQGNSA. The CDR3 DNA follows: TGTGCCAGCAGTTCCGGACTGTACACCGGGGAGCTGTTTTTT. Translation: CASSSGLYTGELFF.

The chain is built from TRBV6-5 and TRBJ1-1; D gene ambiguous. The CDR3 runs 13 residues. Germline loops: CDR1 MNHEY, CDR2 SVGAGI. Trimming shortened V by 5 bases and J by 11 bases, and 18 bases separated the two germline ends. The CDR3 sequence is CASSISPGSEAFF. CDR3 sequence (DNA): TGTGCCAGCAGTATTTCCCCCGGGTCAGAGGCTTTCTTT.

This sequence joins TRBV3-1 (or the pseudogene TRBV3-2) and TRBJ1-4; perhaps TRBD1 as D (5 bases). The V gene lost 5 bases and the J gene lost 7 bases, with 20 bases spanning the gap. The germline V gene encodes CDR1 LGHDT and CDR2 YNNKEL (reference sequence). The CDR3 covers 16 residues. This chain's CDR3 is CASSVRTRYMFEKLFF. CDR3 nucleotides: TGTGCCAGCAGCGTTCGGACACGCTATATGTTTGAAAAACTGTTTTTT.

The rearrangement joins TRBV5-1 to TRBJ1-5; D unclear. Trimming removed 0 bases at V and 4 bases at J, with 11 bases between. CDR1 is SGHRS and CDR2 is YFSETQ in the germline V gene. This CDR3 region has 15 residues. In DNA form, the CDR3 reads TGCGCCAGCAGCTTGGGGACGGAGGCAAATCAGCCCCAGCATTTT. It is translated as CASSLGTEANQPQHF.

The chain has TRBV2 and TRBJ2-3, with D perhaps TRBD2 (6 bases). There are 14 residues in the CDR3. Trimming removed 5 bases at V and 1 base at J, with 10 bases between. In germline, CDR1 is SNHLY, CDR2 FYNNEI. The CDR3 loop reads CASSPGLRTDTQYF. The CDR3 bases are TGTGCCAGCAGTCCGGGACTGCGCACAGATACGCAGTATTTT.

The V and J genes are TRBV7-2 and TRBJ2-7; 10 bases align to TRBD1. The CDR3 has 14 residues. Germline lookup yields CDR1 SGHTA and CDR2 FQGNSA. J gave up 12 bases and V 8 bases, and 16 bases lay outside the gene matches. In DNA form, the CDR3 reads TGTGCCAGCGGTTACGGGACAGGGGAAAAAAGGGGGTACTTC. Translated: CASGYGTGEKRGYF. Using reference TRBV7-2 and TRBJ2-7 for the parts outside the CDR3, the full variable domain is GAGVSQSPSNKVTEKGKDVELRCDPISGHTALYWYRQSLGQGLEFLIYFQGNSAPDKSGLPSDRFSAERTGGSVSTLTIQRTQQEDSAVYLCASGYGTGEKRGYFGPGTRLTVT.

The rearrangement links TRBV6-2 or TRBV6-3 to TRBJ2-5, with D maybe TRBD1 (6 bases). Trimming left V 4 bases short and J 0 bases short, with 9 bases between. The CDR3 loop spans 14 amino acids. Germline CDR1 MNHEY, CDR2 SVGEGT. The CDR3 protein is CASSSTGNQETQYF. The CDR3 DNA is TGTGCCAGCAGTTCCACAGGGAACCAAGAGACCCAGTACTTC.

This chain joins TRBV28 and TRBJ1-2; D is possibly TRBD1 (5 bases). Germline-derived CDR1 and CDR2 are MDHEN and SYDVKM. This CDR3 contains 14 residues. Trimming took off 3 bases at V and 4 bases at J, with 12 bases between the two ends. The CDR3 region is CASSFARQGYGYTF. CDR3 coding DNA: TGTGCCAGCAGTTTCGCCCGGCAGGGCTATGGCTACACCTTC.

V usage is TRBV6-5 and J usage is TRBJ2-7; perhaps TRBD2 as D (5 bases). Germline loops: CDR1 MNHEY, CDR2 SVGAGI. CDR3 length: 13 residues. Trimming cost V 7 bases and J 1 base, with 11 bases left between them. The CDR3 DNA reads TGTGCCAGCACAATGCGGGTTTCCTACGAGCAGTACTTC. Its translation is CASTMRVSYEQYF.

On this clone: The junction departs from germline at one end; a sequencing error may be responsible. The chain links TRBV6-1 to TRBJ1-3; no reliable D call. The CDR3 length is 12 residues. Germline-derived CDR1 and CDR2 are MNHNS and SASEGT. The DNA of the CDR3 is TGTGCCAGCAGTGAAAATGCACAGCCTCCGGATTTT. Its translation is CASSENAQPPDF.

The chain combines TRBV11-2 with TRBJ2-3, with D possibly being TRBD2 (5 bases). CDR3 length: 15 residues. The V end lost 10 bases, the J end lost 2 bases, and 19 bases lay between the germline ends. Germline CDR1 reads SGHAT; CDR2 reads FQNNGV. The CDR3 coding sequence is TGTGCCACCGATAGTAGCGCACTTTTCACAGATACGCAGTATTTT. It specifies CATDSSALFTDTQYF.

This chain's CDR3 is CATSDLSGGASETQYF. CDR3 coding DNA: TGTGCCACCAGTGATTTGAGCGGGGGGGCCTCAGAGACCCAGTACTTC. The J gene is TRBJ2-5, the V gene TRBV24-1; the match to TRBD2 covers 10 bases. The germline gives CDR1 KGHDR, CDR2 SFDVKD. This CDR3 spans 16 amino acids. V trimming: 0 bases; J trimming: 4 bases; junction bases outside the gene matches: 4.

This clone was seen only a few times. The chain has TRBV27 and TRBJ2-2, with D possibly matching TRBD2 (6 bases). The CDR3 is 15 amino acids. Germline CDR1 and CDR2: MNHEY and SMNVEV (reference sequence). Trimming cost V 6 bases and J 1 base, with 12 bases left between them. The CDR3 coding sequence is TGTGCCAGCAGAATTAGCGGCTTGAACACCGGGGAGCTGTTTTTT. It yields the protein CASRISGLNTGELFF.

This clone occurred once. The V and J genes are TRBV6-5 and TRBJ2-3; D perhaps matches TRBD1 (5 bases). Germline V lookup: CDR1 MNHEY, CDR2 SVGAGI. The ends were cut back, 8 bases at V and 9 bases at J, with 12 bases in the middle. The CDR3 totals 11 residues. DNA for the CDR3: TGTGCCAGCCACGTGGGGCTAACGCAGTATTTT. This codes for CASHVGLTQYF.

This chain links TRBV5-6 with TRBJ1-6; D gene uncertain. In germline, CDR1 is SGHDT, CDR2 YYEEEE. V lost 0 bases and J lost 5, with 12 bases in between. CDR3 size: 16 residues. CDR3 protein: CASSLVVGRDNSPLHF. The CDR3 DNA reads TGTGCCAGCAGCTTGGTTGTGGGCAGAGATAATTCACCCCTCCACTTT.

V gene TRBV4-1 combines with J gene TRBJ1-4, with D hard to call. Trimming cost V 0 bases and J 10 bases, with 6 bases left between them. This CDR3 is 12 amino acids long. The V gene's germline CDR1 is MGHRA and CDR2 YSYEKL. CDR3 sequence (DNA): TGCGCCAGCAGCCAAGATTTGGCAAAACTGTTTTTT. Translated, it gives CASSQDLAKLFF.

The chain joins TRBV28 to TRBJ1-2; 7 nucleotides match TRBD1. J gave up 5 bases and V 11 bases, and 5 bases lay outside the gene matches. CDR1 is MDHEN, CDR2 SYDVKM, per germline. This CDR3 spans 11 amino acids. The CDR3 is CAAQGDYGYTF. In DNA form, the CDR3 reads TGTGCCGCCCAGGGGGATTATGGCTACACCTTC.